This entry lists 12 T cell receptor beta chains sequenced from one sample in a study of response to subunit inactivated influenza vaccine (dated by TCRdb to the late 2010s). Library preparation used RT-PCR. The run used an Illumina HiSeq 2500. The raw public reads went through TCRdb reprocessing: fastp at Q25, MiXCR clone calling, in-frame beta chains kept. Each CDR3 protein appears once, grouped with its most common genes and DNA. This sample gives about 540,000 distinct CDR3 sequences in total; about 14% of them show up just once. Around 10% of the sample rests with the top ten. The source material was PBMCs from blood, sampled roughly 12 days after vaccination. Every receptor here comes from a man aged 50 to 60 who received an inactivated influenza vaccine. Donor details come from another sample of the same person, matched by shared clones.

This clonotype was seen a few times. The chain is built from TRBV7-2 and TRBJ2-1; 12 bases are shared with TRBD2. Germline-derived CDR1 and CDR2 are SGHTA and FQGNSA. V shed 4 bases, J shed 1 base, and the junction held 5 bases outside the gene matches. The CDR3 consists of 17 residues. The CDR3 protein is CASSWRTSGVSYNEQFF. DNA of the CDR3: TGTGCCAGCAGCTGGCGGACTAGCGGGGTTTCCTACAATGAGCAGTTCTTC.

This chain connects TRBV20-1 to TRBJ2-7; D remains ambiguous. CDR3 length: 14 residues. V dropped 1 base and J dropped 1 base, with 11 bases sitting between them. Germline V CDR1 and CDR2: DFQATT, SNEGSKA (reference sequence). The CDR3 reads CSARGGGTSYEQYF. DNA for the CDR3: TGCAGTGCTAGAGGTGGCGGAACGTCCTACGAGCAGTACTTC.

This clonotype has at least ten counts. This chain links TRBV12-3 or TRBV12-4 with TRBJ2-1; 10 nucleotides match TRBD2. Trimming cost V 3 bases and J 1 base; bases outside gene matches: 6. The CDR3 spans 17 residues. The CDR3 coding sequence is TGTGCCAGCAGTTTTCTACTAGCGGGAAGGTCCTACAATGAGCAGTTCTTC. Translated, it gives CASSFLLAGRSYNEQFF.

There are a few counts of this clonotype. J is TRBJ2-5 and V is TRBV14; 9 nucleotides line up with TRBD1. After removal of 2 bases from V and 2 bases from J, the junction contained 6 bases not matched to a gene. The CDR3 has 16 residues. CDR1 SGHDN and CDR2 FVKESK come from the germline V gene. CDR3 sequence reads: CASSQRGQGKQETQYF. The CDR3 DNA reads TGTGCCAGCAGCCAACGCGGACAGGGGAAACAAGAGACCCAGTACTTC.

This clonotype was recorded a few times. V usage is TRBV27 and J usage is TRBJ1-1; D possibly corresponds to TRBD1 (6 bases). Germline V gives CDR1 MNHEY, CDR2 SMNVEV (reference sequence). V was shortened by 6 bases and J by 4 bases, with 12 bases between the two germline ends. CDR3 length: 13 residues. Here the CDR3 reads CASSFDRSTEAFF. The CDR3, as DNA: TGTGCCAGCAGCTTCGACAGGTCCACTGAAGCTTTCTTT.

This clonotype was seen a handful of times. This chain uses TRBV7-2 with TRBJ2-5; D may be TRBD2 (6 bases). The germline V and J ends were trimmed by 2 bases and 1 base, with 11 bases remaining between them. Germline V gene data show CDR1 as SGHTA and CDR2 as FQGNSA. CDR3 length equals 15 residues. CDR3 sequence: CASSLTDYIQETQYF. The CDR3 DNA reads as TGTGCCAGCAGCTTAACGGACTATATCCAAGAGACCCAGTACTTC.

In its sample, this clonotype was seen a few times. The V call is TRBV7-2, the J call TRBJ2-2; 10 nucleotides agree with TRBD2. V lost 3 bases and J lost 2; bases outside the gene matches: 3. CDR1 is SGHTA and CDR2 is FQGNSA in the germline V gene. There are 16 residues in the CDR3. The CDR3 loop reads CASSFPSGRNTGELFF. CDR3 nucleotides: TGTGCCAGCAGCTTCCCTAGCGGGAGAAACACCGGGGAGCTGTTTTTT.

This clonotype occurred a few times. This chain joins TRBV7-9 and TRBJ1-1, with D unclear. V lost 11 bases and J 4 bases, leaving 17 bases between the germline ends. This CDR3 has 13 residues. Looked up from germline, CDR1 is SEHNR and CDR2 is FQNEAQ (reference sequence). The DNA of the CDR3 is TGTGCCTCTCAACTTGGACTTAGCACTGAAGCTTTCTTT. It translates to CASQLGLSTEAFF.

This clonotype has more than one count but fewer than ten. The CDR3 reads CATSDSGQAYNEQFF. The CDR3 nucleotides read TGTGCCACCAGTGACTCGGGACAGGCTTACAATGAGCAGTTCTTC. The chain joins TRBV24-1 to TRBJ2-1; 8 nucleotides agree with TRBD1. The CDR3 runs to 15 residues. The V gene end was trimmed by 4 bases and the J gene end by 4 bases; junction bases not matched to a gene: 5. CDR1 and CDR2 from the germline V gene are KGHDR and SFDVKD.

Ten or more counts support this clonotype. This rearrangement joins TRBV4-2 to TRBJ1-3, with 8 bases aligning to TRBD1. Losses at the gene ends were 7 bases for V and 8 bases for J; bases not matched to a gene: 16. CDR1 and CDR2 from the germline V gene are LGHNA and YNFKEQ. The length of the CDR3 is 16 residues. The CDR3 protein is CASTPEGIDRGHTIYF. The CDR3 nucleotides are TGTGCCAGCACCCCCGAAGGGATCGACAGGGGTCACACCATATATTTT.

The chain joins TRBV2 to TRBJ2-2; the match to TRBD1 covers 7 bases. The V and J ends lost 4 bases and 6 bases, in that order; junction bases with no gene match: 5. CDR1 is SNHLY, CDR2 FYNNEI, per germline. This CDR3 contains 14 residues. Here the CDR3 DNA reads TGTGCCAGCAGTGGACAGGGCGGCCCCGGGGAGCTGTTTTTT. Translating gives CASSGQGGPGELFF.

The V call is TRBV4-3, the J call TRBJ2-7; 11 nucleotides align to TRBD2. With V trimmed by 0 bases and J by 5 bases, 15 bases remained unmatched. The germline V gene has CDR1 LGHNA and CDR2 YSLEER. CDR3 size: 19 residues. The chain's CDR3 is CASSQDSTETTSGVHEQYF. The CDR3 nucleotides are TGCGCCAGCAGCCAAGATTCGACAGAAACGACTAGCGGGGTCCACGAGCAGTACTTC.